This T cell receptor beta chain comes out of a study of beta chain features in type 1 diabetes. About the study: Sorted cells, some 98,000,000 in number, were examined across all samples.

Expressed TCRB transcripts were sequenced, since all the RNA that had been isolated was reverse transcribed. Sequencing used immunoSEQ multiplex PCR; TCRdb keeps in-frame clones, though not all of them. The sample contains fewer than 350,000 clones, 15% of which appear only once. The CDR3 consists of 14 residues. Trimming removed 1 base at V and 1 base at J, with 8 bases between. Germline V gene lookup returns CDR1 SGHRS and CDR2 YFSETQ. Concerning this clone itself: Its antigen is undetermined.

General observations from the study: Naive, central memory and regulatory TCRB repertoires appeared more similar among patients than healthy donors. Shorter TCRB CDR3s, moderately but significantly so, were found in Type 1 diabetes patients in all four CD4+ subsets.

The chain combines TRBV5-1 with TRBJ1-1; no firm D call. The source is a man between 18 and 35 years old with type 1 diabetes. The sample was naive CD4+ T cells from blood. CDR3 amino acids: CASSLYRANTEAFF. The CDR3 coding sequence is TGCGCCAGCAGCTTGTACAGAGCGAACACTGAAGCTTTCTTT.